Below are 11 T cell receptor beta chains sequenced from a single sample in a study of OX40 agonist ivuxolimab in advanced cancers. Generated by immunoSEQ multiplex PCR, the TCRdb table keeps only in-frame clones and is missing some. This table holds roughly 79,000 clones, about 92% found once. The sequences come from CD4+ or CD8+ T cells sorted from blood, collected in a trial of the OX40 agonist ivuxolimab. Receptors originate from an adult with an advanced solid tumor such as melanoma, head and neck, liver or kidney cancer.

Here the CDR3 DNA reads TGTGCCAGCAGCAGCAGGGGGGTCTGGCGGTCCTCCTACAATGAGCAGTTCTTC. This codes for CASSSRGVWRSSYNEQFF. The chain couples TRBV9 to TRBJ2-1; possibly TRBD1 for D (7 bases). The V gene lost 4 bases and the J gene lost 0 bases, with 20 bases spanning the gap. The CDR3 consists of 18 residues. Per germline, CDR1 SGDLS and CDR2 YYNGEE.

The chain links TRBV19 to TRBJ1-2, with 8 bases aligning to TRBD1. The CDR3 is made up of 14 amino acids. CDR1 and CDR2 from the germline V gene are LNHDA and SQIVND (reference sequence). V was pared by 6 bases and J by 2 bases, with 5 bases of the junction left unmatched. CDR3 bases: TGTGCCAGTAGCATCGACAGGGGCAACTATGGCTACACCTTC. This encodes CASSIDRGNYGYTF.

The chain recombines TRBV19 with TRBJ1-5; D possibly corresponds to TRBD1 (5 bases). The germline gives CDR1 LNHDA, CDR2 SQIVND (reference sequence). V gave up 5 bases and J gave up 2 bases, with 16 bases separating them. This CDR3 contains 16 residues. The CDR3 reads CASSPTHGAGNQPQHF. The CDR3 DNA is TGTGCCAGTAGTCCAACACACGGGGCCGGCAATCAGCCCCAGCATTTT.

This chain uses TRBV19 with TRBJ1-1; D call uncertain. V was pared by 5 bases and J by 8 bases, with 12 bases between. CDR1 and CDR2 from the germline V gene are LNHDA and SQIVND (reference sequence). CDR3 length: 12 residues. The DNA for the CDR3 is TGTGCCAGTAGTCCATGGGCAGCGGAAGCTTTCTTT. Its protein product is CASSPWAAEAFF.

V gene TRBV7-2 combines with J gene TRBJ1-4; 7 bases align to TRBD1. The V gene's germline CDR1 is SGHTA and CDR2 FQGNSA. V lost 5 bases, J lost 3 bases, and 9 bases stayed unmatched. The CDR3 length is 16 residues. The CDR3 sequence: CASSPRTGQANEKLFF. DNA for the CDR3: TGTGCCAGCAGCCCTCGGACAGGCCAAGCTAATGAAAAACTGTTTTTT.

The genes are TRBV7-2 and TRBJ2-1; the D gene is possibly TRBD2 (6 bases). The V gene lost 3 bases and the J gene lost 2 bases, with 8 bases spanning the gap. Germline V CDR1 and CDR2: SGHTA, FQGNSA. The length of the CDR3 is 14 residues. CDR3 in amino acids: CASSFRGTYNEQFF. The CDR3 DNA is TGTGCCAGCAGCTTTCGCGGGACCTACAATGAGCAGTTCTTC.

The CDR3 spells CASKEGSNQPQHF. The DNA of the CDR3 is TGTGCCAGCAAGGAGGGTAGCAATCAGCCCCAGCATTTT. The chain uses TRBV28 and TRBJ1-5; D call uncertain. The CDR3 runs 13 residues. The germline V and J ends were trimmed by 7 bases and 0 bases, with 7 bases remaining between them. The germline V gene encodes CDR1 MDHEN and CDR2 SYDVKM. Together with reference TRBV28 and TRBJ1-5, the CDR3 gives the full variable domain: DVKVTQSSRYLVKRTGEKVFLECVQDMDHENMFWYRQDPGLGLRLIYFSYDVKMKEKGDIPEGYSVSREKKERFSLILESASTNQTSMYLCASKEGSNQPQHFGDGTRLSIL.

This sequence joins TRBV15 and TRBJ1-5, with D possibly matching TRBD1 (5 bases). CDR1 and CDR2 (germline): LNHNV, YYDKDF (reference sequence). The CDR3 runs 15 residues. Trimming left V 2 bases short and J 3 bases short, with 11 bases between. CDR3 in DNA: TGTGCCACCAGCAGAACAGGATTGTACAATCAGCCCCAGCATTTT. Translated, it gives CATSRTGLYNQPQHF.

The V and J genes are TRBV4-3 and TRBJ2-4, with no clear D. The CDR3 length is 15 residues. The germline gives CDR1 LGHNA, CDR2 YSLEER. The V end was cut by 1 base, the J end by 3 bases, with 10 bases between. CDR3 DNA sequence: TGCGCCAGCAGCCAAGTTGCTTATGGCAAAAACATTCAGTACTTC. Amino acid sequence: CASSQVAYGKNIQYF.

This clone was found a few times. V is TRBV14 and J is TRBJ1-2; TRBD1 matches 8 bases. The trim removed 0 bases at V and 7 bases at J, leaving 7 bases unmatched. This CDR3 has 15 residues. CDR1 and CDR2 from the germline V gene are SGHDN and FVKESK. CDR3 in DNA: TGTGCCAGCAGCCAAGAACTTGGACAGGGTCGTGGCTACACCTTC. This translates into CASSQELGQGRGYTF.

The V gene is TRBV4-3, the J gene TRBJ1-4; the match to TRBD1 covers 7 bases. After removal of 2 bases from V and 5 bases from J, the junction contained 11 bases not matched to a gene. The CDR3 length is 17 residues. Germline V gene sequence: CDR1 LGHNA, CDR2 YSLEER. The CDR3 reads CASSQLRGQAWNEKLFF. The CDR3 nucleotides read TGCGCCAGCAGCCAACTACGTGGACAGGCTTGGAATGAAAAACTGTTTTTT.